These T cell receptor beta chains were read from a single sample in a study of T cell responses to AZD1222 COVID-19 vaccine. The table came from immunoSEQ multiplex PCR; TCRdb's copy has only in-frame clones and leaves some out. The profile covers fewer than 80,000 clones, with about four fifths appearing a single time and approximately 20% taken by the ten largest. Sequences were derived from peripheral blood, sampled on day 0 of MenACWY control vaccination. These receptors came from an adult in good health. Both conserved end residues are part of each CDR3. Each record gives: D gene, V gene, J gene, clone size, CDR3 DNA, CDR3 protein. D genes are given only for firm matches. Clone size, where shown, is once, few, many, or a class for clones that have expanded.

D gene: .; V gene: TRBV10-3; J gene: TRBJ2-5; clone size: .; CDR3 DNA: TGTGCCACCCAGGGAGGTGAGACCCAGTACTTC; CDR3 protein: CATQGGETQYF
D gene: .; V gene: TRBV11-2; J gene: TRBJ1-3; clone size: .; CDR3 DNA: TGTGCCAGCAGCTTATCCTTGGGATTCTCTGGAAACACCATATATTTT; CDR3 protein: CASSLSLGFSGNTIYF
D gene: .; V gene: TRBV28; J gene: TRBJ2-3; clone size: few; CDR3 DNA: TGTGCCAGCAGTTTGGGGGGGGCCGGCACAGATACGCAGTATTTT; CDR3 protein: CASSLGGAGTDTQYF
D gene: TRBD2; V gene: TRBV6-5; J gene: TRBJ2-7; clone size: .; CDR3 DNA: TGTGCCAGCAAGAAACTAGCGGGAGTGGGAGAGCAGTACTTC; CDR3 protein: CASKKLAGVGEQYF
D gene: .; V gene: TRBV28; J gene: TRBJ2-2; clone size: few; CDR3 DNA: TGTGCCAGCAGTTTCGTCGGGACGAACACCGGGGAGCTGTTTTTT; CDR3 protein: CASSFVGTNTGELFF
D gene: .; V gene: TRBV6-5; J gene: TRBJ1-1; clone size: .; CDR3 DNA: TGTGCCAGCAGTATATGGACGGGGGCTGAAGCTTTCTTT; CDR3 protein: CASSIWTGAEAFF
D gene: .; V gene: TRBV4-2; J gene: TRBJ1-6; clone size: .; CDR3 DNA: TGTGCCAGCAGCCAAGATTTAGGGCAGGGAAATTCACCCCTCCACTTT; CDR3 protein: CASSQDLGQGNSPLHF
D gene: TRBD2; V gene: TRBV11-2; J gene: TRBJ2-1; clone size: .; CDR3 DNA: TGTGCCAGCAGCTTCCGGGACGGGGGACTAGCGGGAGAGTACAATGAGCAGTTCTTC; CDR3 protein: CASSFRDGGLAGEYNEQFF
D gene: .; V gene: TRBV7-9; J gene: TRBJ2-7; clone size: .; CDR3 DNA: TGTGCCAGCAGCCCAGGAGGGGGAGGAGACTACGAGCAGTACTTC; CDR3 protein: CASSPGGGGDYEQYF
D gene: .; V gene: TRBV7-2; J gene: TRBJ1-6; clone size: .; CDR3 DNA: TGTGCCAGCAGGACTGGTTCGGATAATTCACCCCTCCACTTT; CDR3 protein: CASRTGSDNSPLHF
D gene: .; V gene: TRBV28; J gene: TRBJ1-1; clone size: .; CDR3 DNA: TGTGCCAGCAGGGGAAAACCAGAAGCTTTCTTT; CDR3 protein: CASRGKPEAFF
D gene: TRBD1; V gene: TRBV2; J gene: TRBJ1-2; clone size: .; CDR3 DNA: TGTGCCAGCAGCCAAGGGGGCGATGGCTACACCTTC; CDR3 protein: CASSQGGDGYTF
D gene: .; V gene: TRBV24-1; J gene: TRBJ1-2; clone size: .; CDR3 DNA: TGTGCCACCAGTGATAGTCTGGGCTACACCTTC; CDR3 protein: CATSDSLGYTF
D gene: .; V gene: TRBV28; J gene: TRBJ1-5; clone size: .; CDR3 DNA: TGTGCCAGCAGCGTCGACAGGACATTCAATCAGCCCCAGCATTTT; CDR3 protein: CASSVDRTFNQPQHF
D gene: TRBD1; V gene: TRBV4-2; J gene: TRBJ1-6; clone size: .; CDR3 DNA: TGTGCCAGCAACAATGGGGACAGCGAATCACCCCTCCACTTT; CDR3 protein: CASNNGDSESPLHF
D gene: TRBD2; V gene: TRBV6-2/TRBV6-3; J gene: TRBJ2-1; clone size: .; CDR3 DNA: TGTGCCAGCAGTTCGCCGGGACTAGCGGGGCCGGGGGAGCAGTTCTTC; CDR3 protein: CASSSPGLAGPGEQFF
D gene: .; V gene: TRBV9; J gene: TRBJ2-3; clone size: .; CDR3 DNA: TGTGCCAGCAGCGTAAGGGGGACAGATACGCAGTATTTT; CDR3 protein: CASSVRGTDTQYF
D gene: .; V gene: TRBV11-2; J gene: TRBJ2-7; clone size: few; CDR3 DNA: TGTGCCAGCAGCTTAGTGGCCTACGGCGAGCAGTACTTC; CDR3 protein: CASSLVAYGEQYF
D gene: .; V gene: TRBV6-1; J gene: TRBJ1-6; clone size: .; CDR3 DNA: TGTGCCAGCAGTGAAGCGGGCAGGGTTAATTCACCCCTCCACTTT; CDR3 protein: CASSEAGRVNSPLHF
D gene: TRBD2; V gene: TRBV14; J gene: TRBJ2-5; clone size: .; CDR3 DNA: TGTGCCAGCAGCCCATTAGCGGGATCCCGAGAGACCCAGTACTTC; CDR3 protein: CASSPLAGSRETQYF
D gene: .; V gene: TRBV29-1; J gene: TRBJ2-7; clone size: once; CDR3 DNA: TGCAGCGTTTGGTCTGGCGAGCAGTACTTC; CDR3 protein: CSVWSGEQYF
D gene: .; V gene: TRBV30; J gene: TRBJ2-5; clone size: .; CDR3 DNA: TGTGCCTGGAGTTCTATTATCAGGGGAGAGACCCAGTACTTC; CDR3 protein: CAWSSIIRGETQYF
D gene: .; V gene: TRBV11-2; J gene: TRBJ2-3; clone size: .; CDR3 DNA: TGTGCCAGCAGCCCCGGACTGCGAATGGGTACGCAGTATTTT; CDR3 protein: CASSPGLRMGTQYF
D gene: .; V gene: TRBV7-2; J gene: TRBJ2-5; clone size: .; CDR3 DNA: TGTGCCAGCAGCTTAGTAACGGAGACCCAGTACTTC; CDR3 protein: CASSLVTETQYF
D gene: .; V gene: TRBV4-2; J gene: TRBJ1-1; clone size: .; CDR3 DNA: TGTGCCAGCAGCCGGAACCTGGGCAGTAGCACTGAAGCTTTCTTT; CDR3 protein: CASSRNLGSSTEAFF
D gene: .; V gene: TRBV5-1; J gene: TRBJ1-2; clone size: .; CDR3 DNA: TGCGCCAGCAGTTCGGAAGGTGGGACCAGAGGCTACACCTTC; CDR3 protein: CASSSEGGTRGYTF
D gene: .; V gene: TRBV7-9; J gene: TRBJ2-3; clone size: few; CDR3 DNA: TGTGCCAGCGGAAGAACAGATACGCAGTATTTT; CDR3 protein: CASGRTDTQYF
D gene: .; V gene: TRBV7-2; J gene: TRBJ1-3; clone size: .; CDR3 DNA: TGTGCCAGCAGCTTAGATTCCGGAAACACCATATATTTT; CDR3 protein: CASSLDSGNTIYF
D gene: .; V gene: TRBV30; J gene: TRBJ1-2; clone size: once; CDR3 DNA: TGTGCCTGGGAAAATAAAGGACAGGGCTACACCTTC; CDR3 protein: CAWENKGQGYTF
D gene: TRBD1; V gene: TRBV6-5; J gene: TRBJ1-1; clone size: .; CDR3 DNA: TGTGCCAGCAGTTTTAAGTGGGACAGCACAACTGAAGCTTTCTTT; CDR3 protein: CASSFKWDSTTEAFF
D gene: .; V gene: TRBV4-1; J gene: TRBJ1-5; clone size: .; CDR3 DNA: TGCGCCAGCAGCCGAGGAGATTATCAGCCCCAGCATTTT; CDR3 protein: CASSRGDYQPQHF
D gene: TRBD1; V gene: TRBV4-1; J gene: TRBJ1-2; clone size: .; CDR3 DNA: TGCGCCAGCAGCCAAAGAAGGAACCTGGACAGGACTAACTATGGCTACACCTTC; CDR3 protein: CASSQRRNLDRTNYGYTF
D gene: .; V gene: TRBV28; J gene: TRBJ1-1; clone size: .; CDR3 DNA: TGTGCCAGCAGGTTGACGAACACTGAAGCTTTCTTT; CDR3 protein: CASRLTNTEAFF
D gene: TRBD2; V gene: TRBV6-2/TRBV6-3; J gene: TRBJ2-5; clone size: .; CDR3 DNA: TGTGCCAGCAGCCCCGGGACTAGCGGGAGCGGGGAGACCCAGTACTTC; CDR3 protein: CASSPGTSGSGETQYF
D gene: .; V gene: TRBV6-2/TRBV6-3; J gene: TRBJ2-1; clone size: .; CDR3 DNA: TGTGCCAGCAGTTACGGATTAGCGTCTAGAGGGAGGAATGAGCAGTTCTTC; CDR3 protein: CASSYGLASRGRNEQFF
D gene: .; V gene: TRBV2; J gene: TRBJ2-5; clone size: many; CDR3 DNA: TGTGCCAGCAGTGAAGGTAGCCATAGCGAGACCCAGTACTTC; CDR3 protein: CASSEGSHSETQYF
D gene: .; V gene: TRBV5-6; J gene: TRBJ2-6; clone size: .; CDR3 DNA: TGTGCCAGCAGCTTTGGGCAGAACCCCTCTGGGGCCAACGTCCTGACTTTC; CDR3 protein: CASSFGQNPSGANVLTF
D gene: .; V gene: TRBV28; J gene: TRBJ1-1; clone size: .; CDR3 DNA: TGTGCCAGCAGTTTCGATGTTATGAACACTGAAGCTTTCTTT; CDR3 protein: CASSFDVMNTEAFF
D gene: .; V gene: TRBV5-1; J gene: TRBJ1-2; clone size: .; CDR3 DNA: TGCGCCAGCAGCTTGGGACCAACCACGGACTATGGCTACACCTTC; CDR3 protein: CASSLGPTTDYGYTF
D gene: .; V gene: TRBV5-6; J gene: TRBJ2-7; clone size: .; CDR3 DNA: TGTGCCAGCAGCTTGGCGGGTCCGACCGAGCAGTACTTC; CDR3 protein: CASSLAGPTEQYF
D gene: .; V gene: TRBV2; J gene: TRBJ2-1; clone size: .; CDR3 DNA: TGTGCCGGCAGACAGGTCGGAATGCGATCCTACAATGAGCAGTTCTTC; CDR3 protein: CAGRQVGMRSYNEQFF
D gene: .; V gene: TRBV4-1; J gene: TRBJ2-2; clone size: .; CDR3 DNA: TGCGCCAGCAGCCAAGAGGGGCAAAATCTCTACACCGGGGAGCTGTTTTTT; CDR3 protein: CASSQEGQNLYTGELFF
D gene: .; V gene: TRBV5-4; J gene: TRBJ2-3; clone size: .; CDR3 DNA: TGTGCCAGCAGCCCGGCCCCTTCTAGCACAGATACGCAGTATTTT; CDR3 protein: CASSPAPSSTDTQYF
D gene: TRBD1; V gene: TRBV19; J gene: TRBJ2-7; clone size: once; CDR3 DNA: TGTGCCAGTAGTCAGAAAGTGACAGGGGTATCCTACGAGCAGTACTTC; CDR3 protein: CASSQKVTGVSYEQYF
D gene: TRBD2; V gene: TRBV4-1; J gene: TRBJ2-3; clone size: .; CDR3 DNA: TGCGCCAGCAGCCAAGGATTTCTGGGAGGGAGCACAGATACGCAGTATTTT; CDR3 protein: CASSQGFLGGSTDTQYF
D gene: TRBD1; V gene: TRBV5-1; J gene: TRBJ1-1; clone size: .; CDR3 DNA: TGCGCCAGCAGCGAGCCTGACAGGGACACTGAAGCTTTCTTT; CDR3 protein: CASSEPDRDTEAFF
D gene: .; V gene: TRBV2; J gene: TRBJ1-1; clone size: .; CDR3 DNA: TGTGCCAGCAGTGAACTGGGATTGAACACTGAAGCTTTCTTT; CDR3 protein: CASSELGLNTEAFF
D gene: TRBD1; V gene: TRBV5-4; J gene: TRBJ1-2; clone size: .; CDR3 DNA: TGTGCCAGCAGCTGGCGGACAGGGGGTGGCTACACCTTC; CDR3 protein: CASSWRTGGGYTF
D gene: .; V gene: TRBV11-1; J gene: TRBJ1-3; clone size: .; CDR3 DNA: TGTGCCAGCAGCCCGAGCTCTGGAAACACCATATATTTT; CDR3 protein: CASSPSSGNTIYF
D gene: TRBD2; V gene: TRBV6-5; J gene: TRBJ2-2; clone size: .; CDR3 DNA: TGTGCCAGCAGAACCGGACTAGCCGGGGAGCTGTTTTTT; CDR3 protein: CASRTGLAGELFF
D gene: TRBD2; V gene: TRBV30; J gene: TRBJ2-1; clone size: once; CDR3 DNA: TGTGCCTGGAGTGTAGGAGCGACTAGCGGGAGGGCGTTTGAGCAGTTCTTC; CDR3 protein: CAWSVGATSGRAFEQFF
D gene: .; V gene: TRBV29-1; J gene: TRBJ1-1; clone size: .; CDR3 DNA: TGCAGCGTTGAGGAGTTGGCCTCTGAAGCTTTCTTT; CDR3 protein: CSVEELASEAFF